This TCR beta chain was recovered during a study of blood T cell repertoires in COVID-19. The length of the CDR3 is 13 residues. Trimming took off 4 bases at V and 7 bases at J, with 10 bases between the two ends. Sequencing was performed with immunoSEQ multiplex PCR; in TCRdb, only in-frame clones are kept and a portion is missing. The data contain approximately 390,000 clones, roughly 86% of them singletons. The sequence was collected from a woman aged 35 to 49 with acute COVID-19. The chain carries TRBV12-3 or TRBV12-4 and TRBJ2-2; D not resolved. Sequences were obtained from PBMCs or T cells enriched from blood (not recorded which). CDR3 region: CASSSQEVGELFF. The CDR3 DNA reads TGTGCCAGCAGTTCACAAGAGGTCGGGGAGCTGTTTTTT.